A single sample gave rise to the 27 T cell receptor beta chains below, sequenced in a study of human T cells and chemical hapten exposure. MiXCR was run by TCRdb on the RACE reads, yielding one entry per CDR3 protein. The repertoire holds more than 85,000 distinct CDR3 sequences, with approximately 11% as singletons. As for time point: patch test 2, 6 weeks after DPC sensitization. Described treatment: therapeutic diphenylcyclopropenone sensitization with weekly scalp DPC. The sequencing used whole blood, collected in connection with sensitization to the hapten diphenylcyclopropenone (DPC). These receptors all come from a man aged 40-50 years with alopecia areata. Some clones in this sample may be carry-over from other donors' samples.

Only a few counts were recorded for this clonotype. The gene calls are TRBV12-3 or TRBV12-4 and TRBJ2-1, with TRBD2 matching 11 bases. V shed 3 bases and J 2 bases; nucleotides not matched to a gene: 3. The CDR3 has 16 residues. CDR3 sequence: CASSFPSGRPYNEQFF. DNA of the CDR3: TGTGCCAGCAGTTTCCCTAGCGGGAGGCCCTACAATGAGCAGTTCTTC.

This clonotype was counted between two and nine times. The V call is TRBV2, the J call TRBJ2-3; D gene ambiguous. Germline CDR1 and CDR2: SNHLY and FYNNEI. Trimming removed 1 base at V and 1 base at J, with 9 bases between. The CDR3 extends over 15 amino acids. The CDR3 DNA follows: TGTGCCAGCAGTGAAGTACTACCCCGCACAGATACGCAGTATTTT. It specifies CASSEVLPRTDTQYF.

This clonotype turned up a few times. In DNA, the CDR3 is TGTGCCAGCAGTTATGACAGGAACACTGAAGCTTTCTTT. Translation gives CASSYDRNTEAFF. The chain joins TRBV28 to TRBJ1-1; TRBD1 is a possible D gene (5 bases). Germline CDR1 MDHEN, CDR2 SYDVKM. Trimming took 4 bases from V and 1 from J, leaving 7 bases between them. CDR3 length: 13 residues.

This clonotype was detected many times. V and J are TRBV12-3 or TRBV12-4 and TRBJ1-3, with a weak D call TRBD1 (5 bases). Between the trimmed V and J ends, which lost 3 bases and 2 bases, there was a span of 8 bases. The CDR3 covers 14 residues. The CDR3, as DNA: TGTGCCAGCAGTTTTGCCAGGGCTGGAAACACCATATATTTT. Amino acids: CASSFARAGNTIYF.

This clonotype was seen more than once but under ten times. This chain uses TRBV11-3 with TRBJ1-1; D uncertain. The CDR3 contains 12 residues. Germline CDR1 is SGHNT and CDR2 is YENEEA. V dropped 3 bases and J dropped 4 bases, with 6 bases sitting between them. The CDR3 sequence: CASSFSPTEAFF. In nucleotides, the CDR3 is TGTGCCAGCAGCTTCTCTCCCACTGAAGCTTTCTTT. The whole variable domain, remainder taken from reference TRBV11-3 and TRBJ1-1, is EAGVVQSPRYKIIEKKQPVAFWCNPISGHNTLYWYLQNLGQGPELLIRYENEEAVDDSQLPKDRFSAERLKGVDSTLKIQPAELGDSAVYLCASSFSPTEAFFGQGTRLTVV.

This clonotype occurred a few times. The chain uses TRBV7-9 and TRBJ2-3; 11 bases are a match to TRBD2. CDR3 size: 15 residues. Trimming at V came to 6 bases and at J to 7 bases, leaving 9 bases not matched to a gene. Germline-derived CDR1 and CDR2 are SEHNR and FQNEAQ (reference sequence). CDR3 bases: TGTGCCAGCAGGTCCACTAGCGGGAGAGGTCATACGCAGTATTTT. This encodes CASRSTSGRGHTQYF.

This clonotype appeared a few times. The chain couples TRBV28 to TRBJ2-3, with a tentative D call TRBD2 (5 bases). The CDR3 consists of 14 residues. Germline values: CDR1 MDHEN, CDR2 SYDVKM. The V and J ends lost 5 bases and 4 bases respectively, with 13 bases between them. The CDR3 region is CASSMPLGADTQYF. CDR3 coding DNA: TGTGCCAGCAGTATGCCCCTCGGGGCAGATACGCAGTATTTT.

This clonotype was observed a handful of times. The chain is built from TRBV12-5 and TRBJ2-3; 10 bases agree with TRBD2. In germline, CDR1 is LGHNT, CDR2 FRNRAP. CDR3 length: 13 residues. Trimming cost V 9 bases and J 7 bases; bases outside gene matches: 7. CDR3 residues: CASALAGLNTQYF. The CDR3 region has the DNA TGTGCTAGCGCACTAGCGGGACTGAATACGCAGTATTTT.

This clonotype was counted at least ten times. The chain combines TRBV6-5 with TRBJ2-3; 15 nucleotides match TRBD2. With 6 bases clipped from V and 5 bases from J, the junction kept 15 bases outside the gene matches. From germline, CDR1 is MNHEY and CDR2 SVGAGI. The CDR3 loop spans 19 amino acids. The CDR3 loop is CASSRGPGLAGGERDTQYF. CDR3 DNA: TGTGCCAGCAGCCGCGGCCCGGGACTAGCGGGAGGTGAGAGAGATACGCAGTATTTT.

This clonotype was observed a handful of times. V is TRBV6-2 or TRBV6-3 and J is TRBJ2-4; 11 positions agree with TRBD2. This CDR3 comprises 13 residues. Trimming removed 6 bases from V and 5 bases from J; junction bases left unmatched: 0. Germline loops: CDR1 MNHEY, CDR2 SVGEGT. The CDR3 coding sequence is TGTGCCAGCAGGGGACTAGCGGAAAACATTCAGTACTTC. It encodes CASRGLAENIQYF.

This clonotype appeared many times. This chain connects TRBV6-2 or TRBV6-3 to TRBJ1-2; D is ambiguous. CDR3 length equals 15 residues. Trimming shortened V by 7 bases and J by 2 bases, and 17 bases separated the two germline ends. Germline V CDR1 and CDR2: MNHEY, SVGEGT. CDR3 in amino acids: CASNQSSKRNYGYTF. CDR3 nucleotide sequence: TGTGCCAGCAATCAAAGCAGTAAGAGAAACTATGGCTACACCTTC.

The sample holds many counts of this clonotype. The chain couples TRBV6-2 or TRBV6-3 to TRBJ2-7; TRBD2 matches 10 bases. Germline assignment: CDR1 MNHEY and CDR2 SVGEGT. The V and J ends lost 6 bases and 4 bases, in that order; junction bases with no gene match: 9. The CDR3 consists of 15 residues. This CDR3 reads CASRQQGTSAYEQYV. As DNA, the CDR3 is TGTGCCAGCAGACAACAGGGGACTAGCGCTTACGAGCAGTACGTC.

J is TRBJ2-5 and V is TRBV10-3, with D maybe TRBD1 (6 bases). CDR3 length: 12 residues. With 10 bases removed from V and 6 bases from J, the gap between germline ends came to 15 bases. The germline gives CDR1 ENHRY, CDR2 SYGVKD. The CDR3 is CATASDRKTQYF. CDR3 sequence (DNA): TGTGCCACCGCCTCGGACAGAAAGACCCAGTACTTC.

J is TRBJ2-3 and V is TRBV20-1, with D possibly TRBD2 on 6 matching bases. V was pared by 6 bases and J by 0 bases, with 13 bases between. Germline CDR1 DFQATT, CDR2 SNEGSKA (reference sequence). The CDR3 is made up of 14 amino acids. The CDR3 is CSANSGTSTDTQYF. The CDR3 DNA reads TGCAGTGCGAACTCCGGGACTAGCACAGATACGCAGTATTTT.

The chain is built from TRBV6-5 and TRBJ2-3, with 11 nucleotides matching TRBD2. This CDR3 is built from 16 residues. Losses at the gene ends were 8 bases for V and 2 bases for J; bases not matched to a gene: 9. From germline, CDR1 is MNHEY and CDR2 SVGAGI. The CDR3 coding sequence is TGTGCCAGCGGCCTGGGACTAGCGGCGTCCACAGATACGCAGTATTTT. It yields the protein CASGLGLAASTDTQYF.

The table lists this clonotype with a few counts. The chain recombines TRBV6-2 or TRBV6-3 with TRBJ2-7; 14 nucleotides align to TRBD2. This CDR3 spans 18 amino acids. The V segment lost 7 bases and the J segment 0 bases; nucleotides outside the gene matches: 11. The germline V gene encodes CDR1 MNHEY and CDR2 SVGEGT. In DNA, the CDR3 is TGTGCCAGCAAACCGATGGGACTAGCGGGAGTCAGCTCCTACGAGCAGTACGTC. Translation gives CASKPMGLAGVSSYEQYV.

This clonotype showed up just a few times. J is TRBJ1-4 and V is TRBV9; weak D call: TRBD1 (5 bases). Germline V gives CDR1 SGDLS, CDR2 YYNGEE. V was shortened by 0 bases and J by 3 bases, with 12 bases between the two germline ends. The CDR3 contains 16 residues. CDR3 loop: CASSVGSGASNEKLFF. The DNA for the CDR3 is TGTGCCAGCAGCGTAGGTTCTGGGGCTTCTAATGAAAAACTGTTTTTT.

This clonotype was picked up many times. The rearrangement links TRBV27 to TRBJ2-7; perhaps TRBD2 as D (6 bases). The V gene lost 2 bases and the J gene lost 2 bases, with 10 bases spanning the gap. The CDR3 contains 14 residues. The V gene's germline CDR1 is MNHEY and CDR2 SMNVEV (reference sequence). The CDR3 loop reads CASSLVGGAYEQYV. CDR3 sequence (DNA): TGTGCCAGCAGTTTAGTCGGGGGTGCCTACGAGCAGTACGTC.

The genes are TRBV27 and TRBJ2-5; 13 nucleotides match TRBD2. Unmatched junction bases numbered 7, after V lost 4 bases and J lost 5 bases. Germline lookup yields CDR1 MNHEY and CDR2 SMNVEV (reference sequence). The CDR3 is 16 residues long. The DNA for the CDR3 is TGTGCCAGCAGTTCCGGACTAGCGGGAGTATCGGAGACCCAGTACTTC. It specifies CASSSGLAGVSETQYF.

The V gene is TRBV21-1, the J gene TRBJ2-1; the D call in the table, TRBD2, was not verified against the DNA. TRBV21-1 counts as a pseudogene. This CDR3 contains 17 residues. As DNA, the CDR3 is TGTGCCAGCAGCAAAGCGGGAACTAGCGGAAAACACAATGAGCAGTTCTTC. Translation: CASSKAGTSGKHNEQFF.

The genes are TRBV6-2 or TRBV6-3 and TRBJ2-7, with 7 nucleotides matching TRBD2. The V gene's germline CDR1 is MNHEY and CDR2 SVGEGT. Losses at the gene ends were 6 bases for V and 2 bases for J; bases not matched to a gene: 7. CDR3 length: 14 residues. CDR3 in amino acids: CASRWRETTYEQYF. The CDR3 coding sequence is TGTGCCAGCAGATGGCGGGAGACCACCTACGAGCAGTACTTC.

The chain employs TRBV11-2 and TRBJ1-5; no clear D gene. CDR1 is SGHAT, CDR2 FQNNGV, per germline. With 1 base removed from V and 1 base from J, the gap between germline ends came to 8 bases. This CDR3 contains 15 residues. The CDR3 DNA follows: TGTGCCAGCAGCTTAGGGATCGGGAGCAATCAGCCCCAGCATTTT. As protein: CASSLGIGSNQPQHF.

The DNA of the CDR3 is TGTGCCAGCAGTTTATTAGGGGGCGCCCCCATACTTGGCTACACCTTC. Its protein is CASSLLGGAPILGYTF. The chain recombines TRBV27 with TRBJ1-2, with 7 bases that match TRBD1. The CDR3 is 16 amino acids. Germline trimming cut 1 base from V and 7 bases from J; bases unmatched to any gene: 12. Germline CDR1 reads MNHEY; CDR2 reads SMNVEV (reference sequence).

The chain employs TRBV20-1 and TRBJ2-3; maybe TRBD2 (6 bases). Germline V CDR1 and CDR2: DFQATT, SNEGSKA (reference sequence). The V end lost 3 bases, the J end lost 3 bases, and 16 bases lay between the germline ends. The CDR3 is 15 amino acids. DNA for the CDR3: TGCAGTGCTAGTCACGGGAGCGACCTTACAGATACGCAGTATTTT. This gives the protein CSASHGSDLTDTQYF.

The V call is TRBV7-2, the J call TRBJ2-2; the D is unclear. V lost 1 base to trimming and J lost 2 bases, with 14 bases between them. The CDR3 runs 17 residues. CDR1 and CDR2 (germline): SGHTA, FQGNSA. CDR3 nucleotides: TGTGCCAGCAGCTTAGATCCCCCGGCCAGAAACACCGGGGAGCTGTTTTTT. It encodes CASSLDPPARNTGELFF.

This chain joins TRBV28 and TRBJ2-1; D perhaps matches TRBD1 (6 bases). The CDR3 loop spans 16 amino acids. Germline V gene data show CDR1 as MDHEN and CDR2 as SYDVKM. V lost 2 bases and J lost 1, with 12 bases in between. The chain's CDR3 is CASSLGDMRSYNEQFF. The CDR3 nucleotides are TGTGCCAGCAGTTTAGGGGACATGCGTTCCTACAATGAGCAGTTCTTC. The full variable domain, with the rest looked up from reference TRBV28 and TRBJ2-1, is DVKVTQSSRYLVKRTGEKVFLECVQDMDHENMFWYRQDPGLGLRLIYFSYDVKMKEKGDIPEGYSVSREKKERFSLILESASTNQTSMYLCASSLGDMRSYNEQFFGPGTRLTVL.

The V call is TRBV7-2, the J call TRBJ2-7; 9 bases agree with TRBD1. The CDR3 sequence is 15 residues long. Trimming cost V 5 bases and J 6 bases; bases outside gene matches: 11. The germline CDR1 and CDR2 sequences are SGHTA and FQGNSA. The CDR3 spells CASSLYDTGGLEQYF. The CDR3 DNA sequence: TGTGCCAGCAGCCTTTACGACACAGGGGGCCTCGAGCAGTACTTC. The full variable domain, in which reference TRBV7-2 and TRBJ2-7 provide the parts outside the CDR3, is GAGVSQSPSNKVTEKGKDVELRCDPISGHTALYWYRQSLGQGLEFLIYFQGNSAPDKSGLPSDRFSAERTGGSVSTLTIQRTQQEDSAVYLCASSLYDTGGLEQYFGPGTRLTVT.